A selection of T cell receptor beta chains follows, all from one sample in a study of patients and donors after allogeneic stem cell transplantation. MiXCR, run by TCRdb on the RT-PCR reads, gives a single entry per CDR3 protein. The data show roughly 960,000 distinct CDR3 sequences, roughly 17% seen once. The sample taken for sequencing was blood, either unsorted or a sorted T cell fraction (not recorded which). All receptors derive from a human donor who was either an allogeneic HSCT recipient or a stem cell or donor lymphocyte infusion donor (not recorded which). It is not recorded whose cells these are; they may come from a transplant donor. The CDR3 runs from the conserved cysteine through the conserved F or W. Each record gives: V gene, D gene, clone size, J gene, CDR3 protein, CDR3 DNA. D genes are given only for firm matches. Clone size is not always given. Where it is, it says once, few, many or a class for expanded clones.

>TRBV4-2|NA|NA|TRBJ1-5
CASSQEGRGGGPQHF
TGTGCCAGCAGCCAAGAAGGCAGGGGAGGTGGGCCCCAGCATTTT
>TRBV28|NA|NA|TRBJ2-2
CASSPPRNAGELFF
TGTGCCAGCAGTCCTCCTAGGAATGCCGGGGAGCTGTTTTTT
>TRBV19|TRBD2|NA|TRBJ2-1
CASSTTGGLYNEQFF
TGTGCCAGTAGTACGACGGGGGGACTCTACAATGAGCAGTTCTTC
>TRBV4-1|NA|NA|TRBJ2-7
CASSQAQSDSDEQYF
TGCGCCAGCAGCCAAGCCCAAAGCGACTCCGACGAGCAGTACTTC
>TRBV11-2|TRBD1|NA|TRBJ1-2
CASSMTGGNYGYTF
TGTGCCAGCAGCATGACAGGGGGGAACTATGGCTACACCTTC
>TRBV24-1|TRBD2|few|TRBJ2-1
CATSDFKRGVYNEQFF
TGTGCCACCAGTGATTTCAAGCGGGGGGTCTACAATGAGCAGTTCTTC
>TRBV7-9|NA|few|TRBJ2-3
CARARGGTDTQYF
TGTGCCAGAGCGCGGGGAGGCACAGATACGCAGTATTTT
>TRBV7-8|TRBD2|NA|TRBJ2-1
CASSLAGLGTTLLRNEQFF
TGTGCCAGCAGCTTAGCGGGTCTCGGGACTACCTTGTTAAGGAATGAGCAGTTCTTC
>TRBV7-9|NA|NA|TRBJ1-4
CASRQFNEKLFF
TGTGCCAGTCGACAATTTAATGAAAAACTGTTTTTT
>TRBV20-1|NA|many|TRBJ2-5
CSAREVATFGETQYF
TGCAGTGCTAGAGAGGTAGCAACCTTTGGGGAGACCCAGTACTTC
>TRBV11-1|NA|NA|TRBJ1-1
CASSRGVENTEAFF
TGTGCCAGCAGCCGGGGTGTGGAGAACACTGAAGCTTTCTTT
>TRBV5-1|NA|NA|TRBJ1-2
CASSLVGGHVGYTF
TGCGCCAGCAGCTTGGTAGGGGGACACGTTGGCTACACCTTC
>TRBV30|NA|NA|TRBJ2-7
CAWSKDSYEQYF
TGTGCCTGGAGTAAGGACTCCTACGAGCAGTACTTC
>TRBV15|NA|NA|TRBJ2-1
CATSSFGTGQGGNEQFF
TGTGCCACCAGCAGCTTCGGGACAGGACAGGGAGGGAATGAGCAGTTCTTC
>TRBV29-1|NA|NA|TRBJ1-5
CSVGPSGDSNQPQHF
TGCAGCGTTGGGCCTTCAGGGGATAGCAATCAGCCCCAGCATTTT
>TRBV2|TRBD2|NA|TRBJ2-1
CASSSTSGKGHEQFF
TGTGCCAGCAGTTCGACTAGCGGGAAGGGCCATGAGCAGTTCTTC
>TRBV7-8|TRBD2|few|TRBJ2-5
CASSLMVLAGVGQETQYF
TGTGCCAGCAGCTTAATGGTTCTAGCGGGAGTGGGCCAAGAGACCCAGTACTTC
>TRBV7-2|NA|NA|TRBJ2-7
CASSSRAGKYEQYF
TGTGCCAGCAGCTCACGAGCAGGGAAGTACGAGCAGTACTTC
>TRBV20-1|TRBD1|NA|TRBJ2-1
CSARDGTGLNSYNEQFF
TGCAGTGCTAGAGACGGGACAGGGTTAAACTCCTACAATGAGCAGTTCTTC
>TRBV4-2|TRBD2|NA|TRBJ2-7
CASSQGLTSVSSYEQYF
TGTGCCAGCAGCCAAGGTTTAACTAGCGTTAGCTCCTACGAGCAGTACTTC
>TRBV3-1|NA|NA|TRBJ2-7
CASSHRLTPSYEQYF
TGTGCCAGCAGCCACAGACTTACCCCCTCCTACGAGCAGTACTTC
>TRBV21-1|NA|few|TRBJ1-1
CASSKRRQRGAEAFF
TGTGCCAGCAGCAAACGGAGACAGAGGGGCGCTGAAGCTTTCTTT
>TRBV12-3/TRBV12-4|NA|many|TRBJ2-7
CASSFSSSSYEQYF
TGTGCCAGCAGTTTCAGTAGCAGCTCCTACGAGCAGTACTTC
>TRBV7-6|NA|many|TRBJ2-2
CASSPVTGELFF
TGTGCCAGCAGCCCAGTGACCGGGGAGCTGTTTTTT
>TRBV12-3/TRBV12-4|NA|NA|TRBJ2-5
CASSTLWGGVETQYF
TGTGCCAGCAGTACCCTATGGGGGGGCGTGGAGACCCAGTACTTC
>TRBV5-4|TRBD1|NA|TRBJ2-5
CASSPGQGRSETQYF
TGTGCCAGCAGCCCTGGACAGGGGAGGTCAGAGACCCAGTACTTC
>TRBV7-2|NA|NA|TRBJ2-1
CASSRVLLDGQFF
TGTGCCAGCAGCCGGGTTTTATTGGACGGGCAGTTCTTC
>TRBV27|TRBD1|few|TRBJ2-5
CASTGTGVETQYF
TGTGCCAGCACCGGGACAGGGGTGGAGACCCAGTACTTC
>TRBV7-2|NA|NA|TRBJ2-6
CASSSTASGANVLTF
TGTGCCAGCAGCTCGACGGCCTCTGGGGCCAACGTCCTGACTTTC
>TRBV20-1|NA|NA|TRBJ1-1
CSARTGTGQGTEAFF
TGCAGTGCTCGGACGGGAACGGGGCAGGGGACTGAAGCTTTCTTT
>TRBV20-1|NA|many|TRBJ1-1
CSAAGRMNTEAFF
TGCAGCGCGGCCGGGCGGATGAACACTGAAGCTTTCTTT
>TRBV7-6|TRBD1|NA|TRBJ2-2
CASSYGQGVDSGELFF
TGTGCCAGCAGCTACGGACAGGGGGTAGATTCCGGGGAGCTGTTTTTT